These 28 T cell receptor beta chains were all obtained from the same sample, sequenced in a study of blood T cell repertoires in COVID-19. The assay was immunoSEQ multiplex PCR, and TCRdb's table has in-frame clones only and misses some. The sample has under 200,000 clones; 86% are singletons. The sequencing input was peripheral blood. Receptor source: a young man with acute or convalescent COVID-19.

The rearrangement uses TRBV2 and TRBJ2-7, with a tentative D call TRBD1 (5 bases). V was trimmed by 7 bases and J by 5 bases, leaving 15 bases between them. This CDR3 region has 13 residues. CDR1 and CDR2 from the germline V gene are SNHLY and FYNNEI. The CDR3 DNA reads as TGTGCCAGCAATAGGGGAAGGGGCGACGAGCAGTACGTC. It is translated as CASNRGRGDEQYV.

The chain is built from TRBV19 and TRBJ2-2; D gene uncertain. Trimming stripped 7 bases from V and 7 bases from J, with 13 bases between. CDR3 length: 13 amino acids. Germline CDR1 LNHDA, CDR2 SQIVND (reference sequence). CDR3 sequence reads: CASIQVVGGELFF. As DNA, the CDR3 is TGTGCCAGTATTCAGGTCGTGGGCGGGGAGCTGTTTTTT.

V usage is TRBV2 and J usage is TRBJ1-2, with D possibly TRBD1 on 6 matching bases. Germline assignment: CDR1 SNHLY and CDR2 FYNNEI. V shed 4 bases and J shed 5 bases, with 14 bases lying between them. CDR3 size: 14 residues. The CDR3 DNA follows: TGTGCCAGCAGTGCTGGGGGGGCGAAATATGGCTACACCTTC. It encodes CASSAGGAKYGYTF.

V and J are TRBV5-4 and TRBJ2-5; 12 nucleotides agree with TRBD1. Germline CDR1 and CDR2: SGHNT and YYREEE (reference sequence). CDR3 length: 15 amino acids. V shed 4 bases and J 5 bases; nucleotides not matched to a gene: 6. The CDR3 DNA reads TGTGCCAGCAGCGCGGGGGACAGGGGGCGGGAGACCCAGTACTTC. Its protein product is CASSAGDRGRETQYF.

This clone was counted a single time. The V gene is TRBV7-8, the J gene TRBJ1-2; D is undetermined. V shed 6 bases and J shed 3 bases, with 11 bases lying between them. Germline CDR1 and CDR2: SGHVS and FQNEAQ. The CDR3 totals 13 residues. CDR3 bases: TGTGCCAGCAGTTCGGGAAAGGACTATGGCTACACCTTC. It is translated as CASSSGKDYGYTF.

The genes are TRBV30 and TRBJ1-3; D possibly corresponds to TRBD1 (5 bases). Germline V CDR1 and CDR2: GTSNPN, SVGIG (reference sequence). This CDR3 region has 12 residues. The V end lost 5 bases, the J end lost 1 base, and 6 bases lay between the germline ends. The CDR3 here is CAWAGSGNTIYF. CDR3 nucleotides: TGTGCCTGGGCAGGGTCTGGAAACACCATATATTTT.

V and J are TRBV7-2 and TRBJ2-2; 7 nucleotides match TRBD1. CDR1 SGHTA and CDR2 FQGNSA come from the germline V gene. CDR3 length: 16 amino acids. After removal of 4 bases from V and 0 bases from J, the junction contained 5 bases not matched to a gene. This chain's CDR3 is CASSYYGTANTGELFF. CDR3 sequence (DNA): TGTGCCAGCAGCTACTACGGGACAGCGAACACCGGGGAGCTGTTTTTT.

The chain employs TRBV30 and TRBJ1-2; D unresolved. Trimming left V 2 bases short and J 0 bases short, with 10 bases between. CDR3 length equals 14 residues. In germline, CDR1 is GTSNPN, CDR2 SVGIG (reference sequence). The CDR3 reads CAWSIPVANYGYTF. The CDR3 DNA sequence: TGTGCCTGGAGTATTCCGGTAGCTAACTATGGCTACACCTTC. The full variable domain, its missing parts supplied by reference TRBV30 and TRBJ1-2, is SQTIHQWPATLVQPVGSPLSLECTVEGTSNPNLYWYRQAAGRGLQLLFYSVGIGQISSEVPQNLSASRPQDRQFILSSKKLLLSDSGFYLCAWSIPVANYGYTFGSGTRLTVV.

The rearrangement joins TRBV4-1 to TRBJ2-5; 13 bases agree with TRBD2. The CDR3 totals 17 residues. Germline V gene lookup returns CDR1 MGHRA and CDR2 YSYEKL. Trimming cost V 0 bases and J 2 bases; bases outside gene matches: 3. CDR3 nucleotides: TGCGCCAGCAGCCAAGAGACTAGCGGGGGGCCGCAAGAGACCCAGTACTTC. It translates to CASSQETSGGPQETQYF.

V is TRBV11-2 and J is TRBJ1-3, with D tentatively TRBD1 (5 bases). V dropped 2 bases and J dropped 1 base, with 9 bases sitting between them. From germline, CDR1 is SGHAT and CDR2 FQNNGV. This CDR3 has 15 amino acids. The CDR3 sequence: CASSLTGGSGNTIYF. In DNA form, the CDR3 reads TGTGCCAGCAGCTTAACTGGGGGGTCTGGAAACACCATATATTTT.

The chain has TRBV24-1 and TRBJ2-6; a possible D gene is TRBD2 (7 bases). The CDR3 sequence is 15 residues long. Germline CDR1 is KGHDR and CDR2 is SFDVKD. Trimming removed 5 bases from V and 2 bases from J, with 9 bases in between. The CDR3 nucleotides are TGTGCCACCAGTGGCGGGGGCGCTGGGGCCAACGTCCTGACTTTC. It translates to CATSGGGAGANVLTF.

This clone was detected only once. The V gene is TRBV29-1, the J gene TRBJ2-7, with a weak D call TRBD2 (5 bases). Germline values: CDR1 SQVTM, CDR2 ANQGSEA. V was trimmed by 3 bases and J by 7 bases, leaving 13 bases between them. The CDR3 loop spans 12 amino acids. The CDR3 spells CSVEVDTGEQYF. CDR3 DNA: TGCAGCGTTGAGGTGGATACGGGAGAGCAGTACTTC.

V is TRBV2 and J is TRBJ2-1; 10 bases map to TRBD1. The V segment lost 8 bases and the J segment 5 bases; nucleotides outside the gene matches: 15. Germline CDR1 and CDR2: SNHLY and FYNNEI. There are 17 residues in the CDR3. CDR3 in amino acids: CASHIRSGTGVNNEQFF. In DNA form, the CDR3 reads TGTGCCAGCCATATCCGATCGGGGACAGGGGTTAACAATGAGCAGTTCTTC.

This chain connects TRBV27 to TRBJ2-7; unclear D gene. V was pared by 4 bases and J by 1 base, with 11 bases between. Germline CDR1 and CDR2: MNHEY and SMNVEV (reference sequence). The CDR3 length is 14 residues. CDR3 loop: CASSSAYGSYEQYV. CDR3 nucleotides: TGTGCCAGCAGTTCAGCCTACGGGTCCTACGAGCAGTACGTC.

This clone was detected a few times. J is TRBJ1-1 and V is TRBV5-1, with unresolved D. The ends were cut back, 2 bases at V and 1 base at J, with 12 bases in the middle. There are 15 residues in the CDR3. The germline V gene has CDR1 SGHRS and CDR2 YFSETQ. The chain's CDR3 is CASSLMSPPNTEAFF. In DNA form, the CDR3 reads TGCGCCAGCAGCTTAATGTCTCCCCCGAACACTGAAGCTTTCTTT.

The V and J genes are TRBV2 and TRBJ1-5, with no clear D. V lost 7 bases to trimming and J lost 1 base, with 8 bases between them. The CDR3 has 13 residues. Germline V gene lookup returns CDR1 SNHLY and CDR2 FYNNEI. This chain's CDR3 is CASKLQSNQPQHF. In nucleotides, the CDR3 is TGTGCCAGCAAGCTACAGAGCAATCAGCCCCAGCATTTT.

V gene TRBV4-1 combines with J gene TRBJ2-2, with D uncertain. This CDR3 has 12 residues. Trimming took 1 base from V and 7 from J, leaving 4 bases between them. In germline, CDR1 is MGHRA, CDR2 YSYEKL. The CDR3 protein is CASSQVHGELFF. As DNA, the CDR3 is TGCGCCAGCAGCCAAGTACACGGGGAGCTGTTTTTT.

CDR3 region: CAISESIQGNYGYTF. The CDR3 bases are TGTGCCATCAGTGAGTCGATACAGGGAAACTATGGCTACACCTTC. V usage is TRBV10-3 and J usage is TRBJ1-2, with a tentative D call TRBD1 (6 bases). Trimming pared 0 bases from V and 2 bases from J, leaving 10 bases between. The CDR3 is 15 amino acids. Per germline, CDR1 ENHRY and CDR2 SYGVKD.

The rearrangement joins TRBV30 to TRBJ1-1; D is unclear. Germline-derived CDR1 and CDR2 are GTSNPN and SVGIG (reference sequence). The germline V and J ends were trimmed by 1 base and 8 bases, with 17 bases remaining between them. The CDR3 has 14 amino acids. In DNA, the CDR3 is TGTGCCTGGAGTGAATCGTCTTTTGCGGCAGAAGCTTTCTTT. Translating it yields CAWSESSFAAEAFF.

The chain combines TRBV11-2 with TRBJ1-6; D is undetermined. The CDR3 has 14 amino acids. V dropped 1 base and J dropped 9 bases, with 10 bases sitting between them. Germline V CDR1 and CDR2: SGHAT, FQNNGV. Written as DNA, the CDR3 is TGTGCCAGCAGCTTAGTGCATAGAAGTTCACCCCTCCACTTT. Its translation is CASSLVHRSSPLHF.

This rearrangement joins TRBV19 to TRBJ1-3, with TRBD1 matching over 8 bases. J lost 0 bases, V lost 8 bases, and 6 bases had no gene match. Germline assignment: CDR1 LNHDA and CDR2 SQIVND (reference sequence). The CDR3 is 15 residues long. In DNA, the CDR3 is TGTGCCAGTGCCCCAGGGGGCGGCTCTGGAAACACCATATATTTT. Amino acids: CASAPGGGSGNTIYF. The full variable domain, completed using reference TRBV19 and TRBJ1-3, is DGGITQSPKYLFRKEGQNVTLSCEQNLNHDAMYWYRQDPGQGLRLIYYSQIVNDFQKGDIAEGYSVSREKKESFPLTVTSAQKNPTAFYLCASAPGGGSGNTIYFGEGSWLTVV.

The chain couples TRBV7-9 to TRBJ2-1, with a possible D match to TRBD2 (5 bases). V lost 3 bases and J 0 bases, leaving 6 bases between the germline ends. CDR1 is SEHNR, CDR2 FQNEAQ, per germline (reference sequence). This CDR3 contains 14 residues. The CDR3 DNA is TGTGCCAGCAGCTTTGGGAGCTCCTACAATGAGCAGTTCTTC. Its translation: CASSFGSSYNEQFF.

The chain combines TRBV30 with TRBJ2-5; TRBD1 is a possible D gene (5 bases). Germline V gene sequence: CDR1 GTSNPN, CDR2 SVGIG (reference sequence). The V gene lost 2 bases and the J gene lost 1 base, with 14 bases spanning the gap. The CDR3 has 15 amino acids. CDR3 in DNA: TGTGCCTGGAGTTCACTGTCAGGGTTCCAAGAGACCCAGTACTTC. Its protein is CAWSSLSGFQETQYF.

The chain couples TRBV30 to TRBJ2-5; possible D gene TRBD1, 5 bases. V lost 8 bases and J 2 bases, leaving 12 bases between the germline ends. This CDR3 comprises 12 residues. Looked up from germline, CDR1 is GTSNPN and CDR2 is SVGIG (reference sequence). The CDR3 spells CATIRQQETQYF. The CDR3 DNA reads TGTGCCACAATACGACAGCAAGAGACCCAGTACTTC.

The chain uses TRBV19 and TRBJ1-4; D is unresolved. CDR3 size: 13 residues. Germline lookup yields CDR1 LNHDA and CDR2 SQIVND (reference sequence). V gave up 4 bases and J gave up 8 bases, with 11 bases separating them. The CDR3: CASSKNDGEKLFF. DNA of the CDR3: TGTGCCAGTAGTAAGAACGATGGCGAAAAACTGTTTTTT. The full variable domain, its missing parts supplied by reference TRBV19 and TRBJ1-4, is DGGITQSPKYLFRKEGQNVTLSCEQNLNHDAMYWYRQDPGQGLRLIYYSQIVNDFQKGDIAEGYSVSREKKESFPLTVTSAQKNPTAFYLCASSKNDGEKLFFGSGTQLSVL.

The sample holds a few counts of this clone. V is TRBV28 and J is TRBJ2-6; possible D gene TRBD1, 5 bases. The CDR3 totals 16 residues. Germline-derived CDR1 and CDR2 are MDHEN and SYDVKM. V dropped 4 bases and J dropped 2 bases, with 12 bases sitting between them. The CDR3 nucleotides read TGTGCCAGCAGTTCACCGCCAGGGACTGGGGCCAACGTCCTGACTTTC. Translated, it gives CASSSPPGTGANVLTF.

This sequence joins TRBV4-2 and TRBJ1-5; D remains unclear. Germline lookup yields CDR1 LGHNA and CDR2 YNFKEQ. This CDR3 spans 16 amino acids. Trimming removed 0 bases at V and 0 bases at J, with 9 bases between. The CDR3 DNA follows: TGTGCCAGCAGCCAAGATCCCGGGGATAGCAATCAGCCCCAGCATTTT. Protein: CASSQDPGDSNQPQHF.

The chain carries TRBV10-3 and TRBJ1-5; 8 positions agree with TRBD1. In germline, CDR1 is ENHRY, CDR2 SYGVKD. CDR3 length: 15 amino acids. V shed 4 bases and J 0 bases; nucleotides not matched to a gene: 2. CDR3 sequence: CAISGTGYSNQPQHF. In DNA form, the CDR3 reads TGTGCCATCAGTGGGACAGGGTATAGCAATCAGCCCCAGCATTTT.